The 23 T cell receptor beta chains listed next were all sequenced from one sample in a study of cytomegalovirus exposure and HLA in healthy donors. 13 Jbeta primers and 60 Vbeta primers were used for the PCR. The data were produced by immunoSEQ multiplex PCR, yet TCRdb's version contains in-frame clones alone and is incomplete. This sample has approximately 80,000 clones, with 63% found just once. What was sequenced was PBMCs. These receptors were collected from a woman in her thirties or forties in good health and CMV-seropositive.

CDR3 region: CASSLGGQGYGYTF. CDR3 bases: TGTGCCAGCAGCTTAGGAGGCCAGGGCTATGGCTACACCTTC. The rearrangement joins TRBV7-2 to TRBJ1-2; a possible D gene is TRBD1 (5 bases). The CDR3 sequence is 14 residues long. The germline V gene encodes CDR1 SGHTA and CDR2 FQGNSA. V was pared by 1 base and J by 4 bases, with 10 bases between.

This rearrangement joins TRBV6-1 to TRBJ2-3; 7 bases are shared with TRBD2. V was pared by 4 bases and J by 0 bases, with 7 bases of the junction left unmatched. CDR1 is MNHNS, CDR2 SASEGT, per germline. This CDR3 is built from 16 residues. The DNA of the CDR3 is TGTGCCAGCAGTGGGGCAATAGCGGGTAGCACAGATACGCAGTATTTT. It codes for CASSGAIAGSTDTQYF.

This clone was recorded once. The gene calls are TRBV4-1 and TRBJ1-1; D unclear. Germline CDR1 is MGHRA and CDR2 is YSYEKL. V lost 1 base and J lost 5, with 11 bases in between. The CDR3 totals 14 residues. The CDR3 DNA reads TGCGCCAGCAGCCAAGCGTTCAGAAGAACTGAAGCTTTCTTT. This encodes CASSQAFRRTEAFF.

The rearrangement links TRBV27 to TRBJ2-1; the match to TRBD2 covers 11 bases. J gave up 0 bases and V 8 bases, and 9 bases lay outside the gene matches. The CDR3 spans 17 residues. CDR1 is MNHEY and CDR2 is SMNVEV in the germline V gene (reference sequence). The CDR3 spells CASRGLAGDSSYNEQFF. CDR3 bases: TGTGCCAGCCGCGGACTAGCGGGCGACAGCTCCTACAATGAGCAGTTCTTC.

The rearrangement joins TRBV2 to TRBJ2-7; perhaps TRBD1 as D (5 bases). V dropped 8 bases and J dropped 0 bases, with 8 bases sitting between them. Looked up from germline, CDR1 is SNHLY and CDR2 is FYNNEI. The CDR3 length is 12 residues. The CDR3 nucleotides read TGTGCCAGCGACAGCGACTCCTACGAGCAGTACTTC. It encodes CASDSDSYEQYF.

The V gene is TRBV4-3, the J gene TRBJ2-1, with 8 bases identical to TRBD2. V shed 0 bases and J 10 bases; nucleotides not matched to a gene: 11. The germline V gene encodes CDR1 LGHNA and CDR2 YSLEER. CDR3 length: 16 amino acids. The CDR3 spells CASSQDFTSGVREQFF. The CDR3 bases are TGCGCCAGCAGCCAAGATTTTACTAGCGGCGTTCGGGAGCAGTTCTTC.

The rearrangement links TRBV28 to TRBJ2-7; D is unclear. CDR3 length: 14 amino acids. Trimming removed 6 bases from V and 5 bases from J, with 17 bases in between. CDR1 MDHEN and CDR2 SYDVKM come from the germline V gene. The CDR3 DNA reads as TGTGCCAGCAGGTTCATGGGCCGGTACGACGAGCAGTACTTC. Amino acids: CASRFMGRYDEQYF.

This clone was counted a few times. The V gene is TRBV4-1, the J gene TRBJ2-5, with 7 bases that match TRBD2. V shed 0 bases and J 3 bases; nucleotides not matched to a gene: 4. CDR1 is MGHRA, CDR2 YSYEKL, per germline. The CDR3 spans 15 residues. The CDR3 DNA is TGCGCCAGCAGCCAAGATATCCTAGCGGAAGAGACCCAGTACTTC. Translated: CASSQDILAEETQYF.

The chain uses TRBV27 and TRBJ2-3; 8 bases are a match to TRBD2. Germline-derived CDR1 and CDR2 are MNHEY and SMNVEV (reference sequence). The ends lost 3 bases at V and 0 bases at J; junction bases unmatched: 8. There are 17 residues in the CDR3. DNA of the CDR3: TGTGCCAGCAGTTTTGAGCCATCTAGCGGGAGCACAGATACGCAGTATTTT. Its protein product is CASSFEPSSGSTDTQYF.

The chain recombines TRBV6-5 with TRBJ2-5; D not certain. Germline V gives CDR1 MNHEY, CDR2 SVGAGI. V gave up 2 bases and J gave up 0 bases, with 10 bases separating them. The CDR3 extends over 15 amino acids. The CDR3 DNA follows: TGTGCCAGCAGTTACGGTGGGCAGTACCAAGAGACCCAGTACTTC. Its protein is CASSYGGQYQETQYF.

This clone has only a few counts. J is TRBJ2-5 and V is TRBV5-6; TRBD1 matches at 8 bases. Germline CDR1 is SGHDT and CDR2 is YYEEEE. Germline trimming cut 3 bases from V and 6 bases from J; bases unmatched to any gene: 10. The CDR3 is made up of 15 amino acids. The CDR3 spells CASSSIAGGLKTQYF. For the CDR3, the DNA is TGTGCCAGCAGCTCTATTGCAGGGGGCTTGAAGACCCAGTACTTC.

J is TRBJ2-1 and V is TRBV18, with TRBD2 matching over 9 bases. The CDR3 is 15 residues long. Germline V gene lookup returns CDR1 KGHSH and CDR2 LQKENI. V lost 3 bases, J lost 8 bases, and 8 bases stayed unmatched. For the CDR3, the DNA is TGTGCCAGCTCACCTAGACCGGGACTAGCCGATGAGCAGTTCTTC. This codes for CASSPRPGLADEQFF.

This clone is medium-sized by share. The chain carries TRBV6-1 and TRBJ2-7; 12 nucleotides agree with TRBD1. V gave up 0 bases and J gave up 5 bases; unmatched junction bases: 2. Germline V CDR1 and CDR2: MNHNS, SASEGT. This CDR3 has 15 amino acids. In DNA form, the CDR3 reads TGTGCCAGCAGTGAAGCTGGGACAGGGGGCCACGAGCAGTACTTC. Translated: CASSEAGTGGHEQYF.

The chain links TRBV19 to TRBJ2-7; D possibly corresponds to TRBD1 (6 bases). V was shortened by 2 bases and J by 6 bases, with 20 bases between the two germline ends. The germline V gene encodes CDR1 LNHDA and CDR2 SQIVND (reference sequence). The CDR3 is 16 residues long. This CDR3 is CASSISPTGTTSEQYF. For the CDR3, the DNA is TGTGCCAGTAGTATATCCCCGACAGGAACCACTAGCGAGCAGTACTTC.

The rearrangement joins TRBV7-9 to TRBJ1-2; D might be TRBD1 (5 bases). Trimming took 3 bases from V and 6 from J, leaving 8 bases between them. Germline V gives CDR1 SEHNR, CDR2 FQNEAQ (reference sequence). This CDR3 comprises 12 residues. CDR3 region: CASSFLGDGYTF. In nucleotides, the CDR3 is TGTGCCAGCAGCTTTCTAGGGGATGGCTACACCTTC.

This clone has just one count. The chain couples TRBV2 to TRBJ1-1, with D perhaps matching TRBD1 (5 bases). The CDR3 runs 14 residues. Germline CDR1 reads SNHLY; CDR2 reads FYNNEI. The V end was cut by 1 base, the J end by 0 bases, with 6 bases between. CDR3 loop: CASSEETVNTEAFF. CDR3 bases: TGTGCCAGCAGTGAAGAGACAGTGAACACTGAAGCTTTCTTT.

The chain couples TRBV11-3 to TRBJ1-5; 8 positions match TRBD1. The length of the CDR3 is 18 residues. Looked up from germline, CDR1 is SGHNT and CDR2 is YENEEA. V lost 2 bases to trimming and J lost 0 bases; unmatched junction nucleotides: 9. Written as DNA, the CDR3 is TGTGCCAGCAGCTTATTAGGACAGGGAGGGCTTAGCAATCAGCCCCAGCATTTT. This encodes CASSLLGQGGLSNQPQHF.

This rearrangement joins TRBV6-5 to TRBJ1-4; TRBD1 agrees at 7 bases. This CDR3 is 13 amino acids long. Per the germline V gene, CDR1 is MNHEY and CDR2 is SVGAGI. V shed 6 bases, J shed 7 bases, and the junction held 5 bases outside the gene matches. The CDR3 DNA is TGTGCCAGCAGCATGGGGGACAGTGAAAAACTGTTTTTT. Translating gives CASSMGDSEKLFF.

The DNA for the CDR3 is TGTGCCAGCAGCGTTAGGGACAGGGGCCAAGAGACCCAGTACTTC. Protein: CASSVRDRGQETQYF. The chain has TRBV9 and TRBJ2-5; 10 nucleotides match TRBD1. Per germline, CDR1 SGDLS and CDR2 YYNGEE. J gave up 1 base and V 2 bases, and 2 bases lay outside the gene matches. The CDR3 contains 15 residues.

The V gene is TRBV4-3, the J gene TRBJ2-3; D is uncertain. With 0 bases removed from V and 1 base from J, the gap between germline ends came to 5 bases. This CDR3 contains 14 residues. Germline V gene sequence: CDR1 LGHNA, CDR2 YSLEER. CDR3 sequence: CASSQDLGTDTQYF. The DNA for the CDR3 is TGCGCCAGCAGCCAAGATCTCGGCACAGATACGCAGTATTTT.

The chain combines TRBV2 with TRBJ1-2, with D hard to call. The CDR3 loop spans 12 amino acids. V was shortened by 2 bases and J by 2 bases, with 3 bases between the two germline ends. The germline CDR1 and CDR2 sequences are SNHLY and FYNNEI. CDR3 protein: CASSEQNYGYTF. The CDR3 DNA is TGTGCCAGCAGTGAACAGAACTATGGCTACACCTTC.

V usage is TRBV7-2 and J usage is TRBJ2-2; TRBD2 matches 8 bases. CDR1 is SGHTA and CDR2 is FQGNSA in the germline V gene. CDR3 length: 16 residues. V trimming: 1 base; J trimming: 5 bases; junction bases outside the gene matches: 6. As DNA, the CDR3 is TGTGCCAGCAGCTTAGTAGCGGGATCTGGGACCGGGGAGCTGTTTTTT. Its translation is CASSLVAGSGTGELFF.

The chain joins TRBV9 to TRBJ2-6; D not resolved. Per germline, CDR1 SGDLS and CDR2 YYNGEE. This CDR3 is built from 14 residues. V gave up 4 bases and J gave up 4 bases, with 9 bases separating them. The CDR3 loop reads CASSPIGGANVLTF. Here the CDR3 DNA reads TGTGCCAGCAGCCCCATCGGGGGGGCCAACGTCCTGACTTTC. The full variable domain, with the rest looked up from reference TRBV9 and TRBJ2-6, is DSGVTQTPKHLITATGQRVTLRCSPRSGDLSVYWYQQSLDQGLQFLIQYYNGEERAKGNILERFSAQQFPDLHSELNLSSLELGDSALYFCASSPIGGANVLTFGAGSRLTVL.